Described below is a single T cell receptor beta chain sequence and its context. Its antigen is undetermined. The CDR3 runs 13 residues. The V gene lost 4 bases and the J gene lost 2 bases, with 8 bases spanning the gap. Germline V lookup: CDR1 SEHNR, CDR2 FQNEAQ (reference sequence). Data came from immunoSEQ multiplex PCR; TCRdb stores just in-frame clones and leaves some out. The sample holds about 200,000 clones, 88% seen once. This specimen belongs to a study of T cell responses to AZD1222 COVID-19 vaccine. At the level of the study: The study pooled second doses at about 4 or about 12 weeks.

Findings of the study overall: Reportedly, close to half of spike-specific TCRs are directed against unmutated variant regions. Sampling that yielded the repertoires occurred only after the peak T cell response.

Source: peripheral blood, taken on day 0 of AZD1222 vaccination. V and J are TRBV7-9 and TRBJ1-2, with D perhaps TRBD1 (5 bases). The TCR was taken from an adult in good health. CDR3 in DNA: TGTGCCAGCAGCTGGGGACGGAACTATGGCTACACCTTC. It yields the protein CASSWGRNYGYTF.